What follows are 8 T cell receptor beta chains derived from one specimen sequenced in a study of identical twins. TCRdb reanalysed the 5' RACE reads using MiXCR and keeps one entry per CDR3 protein. The sample consists of 700,000 to 950,000 distinct CDR3 sequences, 9% to 15% of them appearing once. The same data also went into a second study, on yellow fever vaccine responses in identical twins.

The sample was PBMCs. The source is a young woman in good health.

This clonotype was detected ten times or more. The genes are TRBV5-1 and TRBJ2-7, with D perhaps matching TRBD2 (5 bases). The length of the CDR3 is 13 residues. Trimming left V 6 bases short and J 4 bases short, with 14 bases between. Germline CDR1 and CDR2: SGHRS and YFSETQ. CDR3 DNA: TGCGCCAGCAACAACCCCCCGGGGTACGAGCAGTACTTC. Translating it yields CASNNPPGYEQYF.

The CDR3 sequence: CSARGFTGRTSGITDTQYF. For the CDR3, the DNA is TGCAGTGCTAGAGGGTTTACGGGGCGAACTAGCGGGATCACAGATACGCAGTATTTT. J is TRBJ2-3 and V is TRBV20-1; 10 bases match TRBD2. This CDR3 region has 19 residues. CDR1 DFQATT and CDR2 SNEGSKA come from the germline V gene (reference sequence). V trimming: 1 base; J trimming: 2 bases; junction bases outside the gene matches: 15.

The chain combines TRBV6-1 with TRBJ2-5; weak D call: TRBD2 (6 bases). This CDR3 is built from 14 residues. Trimming removed 6 bases at V and 5 bases at J, with 16 bases between. CDR1 and CDR2 (germline): MNHNS, SASEGT. CDR3 in amino acids: CASRQARAGETQYF. The DNA of the CDR3 is TGTGCCAGCAGACAGGCGAGGGCGGGGGAGACCCAGTACTTC.

This clonotype was seen repeatedly, ten times or more. J is TRBJ2-7 and V is TRBV3-1, with D perhaps matching TRBD2 (6 bases). V was pared by 2 bases and J by 2 bases, with 13 bases between. Per germline, CDR1 LGHDT and CDR2 YNNKEL (reference sequence). The CDR3 contains 15 residues. The CDR3, as DNA: TGTGCCAGCAGCCAATCTCGCGGGATTACCTACGAGCAGTACTTC. This encodes CASSQSRGITYEQYF.

This clonotype showed up just a few times. This chain links TRBV13 with TRBJ2-5; TRBD1 matches at 7 bases. CDR3 size: 12 residues. The germline V gene encodes CDR1 PRHDT and CDR2 FYEKMQ (reference sequence). The V gene end was trimmed by 8 bases and the J gene end by 5 bases; junction bases not matched to a gene: 5. The CDR3 DNA reads TGTGCCAGCGGCGACAGGGAGGAGACCCAGTACTTC. Translation: CASGDREETQYF.

The table lists this clonotype with many counts. The chain carries TRBV7-9 and TRBJ1-5, with D unclear. Trimming took 4 bases from V and 7 from J, leaving 11 bases between them. Per the germline V gene, CDR1 is SEHNR and CDR2 is FQNEAQ (reference sequence). The CDR3 totals 13 residues. CDR3 sequence (DNA): TGTGCCAGCAGCTCCGAGGCGGGACAGCCCCAGCATTTT. Translating it yields CASSSEAGQPQHF.

This chain links TRBV7-3 with TRBJ2-5; D is possibly TRBD2 (6 bases). The germline V and J ends were trimmed by 1 base and 4 bases, with 13 bases remaining between them. CDR3 size: 15 residues. Germline CDR1 SGHTA, CDR2 FQGTGA. CDR3 DNA sequence: TGTGCCAGCAGCTTAATACCTAGCGTGGGAGAGACCCAGTACTTC. Its translation is CASSLIPSVGETQYF.

The sample holds a few counts of this clonotype. As DNA, the CDR3 is TGTGCCAGCTCAAACAGACAAGAGACCCAGTACTTC. Translated, it gives CASSNRQETQYF. The chain couples TRBV18 to TRBJ2-5; D gene ambiguous. The ends were cut back, 5 bases at V and 2 bases at J, with 6 bases in the middle. Germline V CDR1 and CDR2: KGHSH, LQKENI. This CDR3 contains 12 residues.